The next 17 T cell receptor beta chains were all read from a single sample in a study of Ad26.COV2.S vaccination and SARS-CoV-2 variants. Data came from immunoSEQ multiplex PCR; TCRdb stores just in-frame clones and leaves some out. The sample records around 400,000 clones, 70% to 90% being singletons. Treatment given: about 20 received Ad26.COV2.S at low or high dose, single or two shots; several received placebo; per-sample allocation not given. Sampling was performed 63 days after the first vaccine or placebo injection. Sequencing used peripheral blood, obtained in a trial of Ad26.COV2.S vaccine versus placebo. The receptors derive from a person aged 18-60 years who received the Ad26.COV2.S COVID-19 vaccine or a placebo.

J is TRBJ2-1 and V is TRBV5-4; 12 bases line up with TRBD2. V gave up 0 bases and J gave up 4 bases; unmatched junction bases: 2. The CDR3 spans 16 residues. CDR1 is SGHNT and CDR2 is YYREEE in the germline V gene (reference sequence). CDR3: CASSLAGTSGYNEQFF. The CDR3 nucleotides are TGTGCCAGCAGCTTGGCCGGGACTAGCGGGTACAATGAGCAGTTCTTC.

V usage is TRBV19 and J usage is TRBJ2-7; no reliable D call. V gave up 4 bases and J gave up 6 bases, with 19 bases separating them. Germline CDR1 reads LNHDA; CDR2 reads SQIVND (reference sequence). The CDR3 is made up of 15 amino acids. CDR3 sequence: CASSTPLGRVVEQYF. The CDR3 nucleotides are TGTGCCAGTAGTACTCCTTTGGGAAGGGTAGTCGAGCAGTACTTC.

V is TRBV15 and J is TRBJ2-4; the D is unclear. CDR1 is LNHNV, CDR2 YYDKDF, per germline (reference sequence). There are 15 residues in the CDR3. V lost 0 bases to trimming and J lost 0 bases, with 6 bases between them. This CDR3 is CATSRDSLAKNIQYF. In DNA form, the CDR3 reads TGTGCCACCAGCAGAGATTCCCTAGCCAAAAACATTCAGTACTTC. Based on the CDR3 plus reference TRBV15 and TRBJ2-4, the full variable domain is DAMVIQNPRYQVTQFGKPVTLSCSQTLNHNVMYWYQQKSSQAPKLLFHYYDKDFNNEADTPDNFQSRRPNTSFCFLDIRSPGLGDTAMYLCATSRDSLAKNIQYFGAGTRLSVL.

The chain has TRBV10-3 and TRBJ1-1; D might be TRBD1 (6 bases). Trimming pared 8 bases from V and 6 bases from J, leaving 10 bases between. CDR3 length: 11 amino acids. The germline V gene has CDR1 ENHRY and CDR2 SYGVKD. The CDR3 reads CAILQGSEAFF. DNA for the CDR3: TGTGCCATCTTACAGGGATCTGAAGCTTTCTTT.

This clone was detected once. The V and J genes are TRBV6-2 or TRBV6-3 and TRBJ2-1; TRBD2 agrees at 9 bases. Germline V lookup: CDR1 MNHEY, CDR2 SVGEGT. V dropped 0 bases and J dropped 7; count of bases not matched to a gene: 10. This CDR3 is built from 17 residues. CDR3 residues: CASSYSKAGGPRNEQFF. The CDR3 coding sequence is TGTGCCAGCAGTTACTCGAAAGCGGGAGGCCCTCGGAATGAGCAGTTCTTC.

The chain joins TRBV6-5 to TRBJ1-4; 9 bases are shared with TRBD1. The CDR3 sequence is 16 residues long. V lost 2 bases to trimming and J lost 7 bases; unmatched junction nucleotides: 8. Germline CDR1 and CDR2: MNHEY and SVGAGI. In DNA form, the CDR3 reads TGTGCCAGCAGTTACGCACCCGGGACAGGGAGTGAAAAACTGTTTTTT. It codes for CASSYAPGTGSEKLFF.

CDR3 protein: CASSPAGTSGSTDTQYF. CDR3 sequence (DNA): TGTGCCAGTAGTCCTGCCGGGACTAGCGGGAGCACAGATACGCAGTATTTT. V usage is TRBV19 and J usage is TRBJ2-3; 12 bases match TRBD2. CDR1 and CDR2 (germline): LNHDA, SQIVND (reference sequence). This CDR3 is built from 17 residues. V dropped 5 bases and J dropped 0; count of bases not matched to a gene: 6. The full variable domain, its missing parts supplied by reference TRBV19 and TRBJ2-3, is DGGITQSPKYLFRKEGQNVTLSCEQNLNHDAMYWYRQDPGQGLRLIYYSQIVNDFQKGDIAEGYSVSREKKESFPLTVTSAQKNPTAFYLCASSPAGTSGSTDTQYFGPGTRLTVL.

This clone was detected once. The chain recombines TRBV28 with TRBJ2-1; TRBD2 matches at 7 bases. Germline V gene sequence: CDR1 MDHEN, CDR2 SYDVKM. The CDR3 consists of 12 residues. V gave up 5 bases and J gave up 9 bases; unmatched junction bases: 4. The CDR3 region has the DNA TGTGCCAGCAGTACCGGGAGGTTTGAGCAGTTCTTC. Its translation is CASSTGRFEQFF.

This sequence joins TRBV5-5 and TRBJ1-5; no definite D call. V lost 5 bases to trimming and J lost 7 bases, with 16 bases between them. The CDR3 loop spans 14 amino acids. Germline CDR1 is SGHKS and CDR2 is YYEKEE (reference sequence). CDR3 bases: TGTGCCAGCAGTTTCCTAGTAGGGATCCAGCCCCAGCATTTT. Its protein product is CASSFLVGIQPQHF.

This chain uses TRBV25-1 with TRBJ2-7, with D unclear. V shed 1 base and J shed 7 bases, with 14 bases lying between them. Germline CDR1 is MGHDK and CDR2 is SYGVNS. The CDR3 covers 14 residues. The CDR3 nucleotides read TGTGCCAGCAGTGAATTCGACCCACTCGGGGAGCAGTACTTC. Its protein is CASSEFDPLGEQYF.

CDR3: CASSSTGTGREKLFF. The CDR3 DNA is TGTGCCAGCAGCTCAACCGGGACAGGGAGGGAAAAACTGTTTTTT. The chain combines TRBV7-6 with TRBJ1-4; 9 positions agree with TRBD1. This CDR3 has 15 residues. Germline V gives CDR1 SGHVS, CDR2 FNYEAQ. V lost 4 bases, J lost 8 bases, and 8 bases stayed unmatched.

This sequence joins TRBV7-9 and TRBJ2-3; 7 bases are a match to TRBD2. CDR3 length: 15 residues. Trimming at V came to 10 bases and at J to 2 bases, leaving 12 bases not matched to a gene. Germline V CDR1 and CDR2: SEHNR, FQNEAQ (reference sequence). The CDR3 region is CANQRAGRDTDTQYF. The CDR3 coding sequence is TGTGCCAACCAAAGAGCGGGGCGGGACACAGATACGCAGTATTTT.

V is TRBV28 and J is TRBJ1-5, with TRBD1 as a possible D gene (5 bases). The V end lost 7 bases, the J end lost 6 bases, and 22 bases lay between the germline ends. Germline CDR1 is MDHEN and CDR2 is SYDVKM. The CDR3 covers 16 residues. Here the CDR3 DNA reads TGTGCCAGCACCGACCCCGCGCTCCATAGGGGTCAGCCCCAGCATTTT. Translation gives CASTDPALHRGQPQHF.

This clone occurred a few times. The chain carries TRBV15 and TRBJ2-7; possibly TRBD1 or TRBD2 for D (5 bases each). The CDR3 length is 16 residues. Germline CDR1 reads LNHNV; CDR2 reads YYDKDF (reference sequence). V shed 3 bases and J shed 3 bases, with 18 bases lying between them. The CDR3 sequence is CATSRTARDPRYEQYF. The CDR3 DNA is TGTGCCACCAGCAGGACTGCCCGGGACCCACGCTACGAGCAGTACTTC.

This clone turned up a few times. The J gene is TRBJ1-1, the V gene TRBV15; D call uncertain. The V end lost 2 bases, the J end lost 1 base, and 8 bases lay between the germline ends. The CDR3 is made up of 14 amino acids. Germline assignment: CDR1 LNHNV and CDR2 YYDKDF (reference sequence). The CDR3 DNA sequence: TGTGCCACCAGCAGACTTGACAAGAACACTGAAGCTTTCTTT. Translated, it gives CATSRLDKNTEAFF.

This rearrangement joins TRBV3-1 (or the pseudogene TRBV3-2) to TRBJ1-5, with a possible D match to TRBD1 (5 bases). V lost 4 bases to trimming and J lost 6 bases, with 10 bases between them. CDR3 length: 13 amino acids. In germline, CDR1 is LGHDT, CDR2 YNNKEL (reference sequence). CDR3 sequence (DNA): TGTGCCAGCAGCCGAGAGGGGATTCAGCCCCAGCATTTT. It codes for CASSREGIQPQHF.

The chain's CDR3 is CASSLWDRGSSYNEQFF. CDR3 DNA: TGTGCCAGCAGTTTATGGGACAGGGGAAGCTCCTACAATGAGCAGTTCTTC. The chain recombines TRBV28 with TRBJ2-1; 9 bases match TRBD1. Unmatched junction bases numbered 3, after V lost 0 bases and J lost 0 bases. The CDR3 is 17 amino acids. Germline lookup yields CDR1 MDHEN and CDR2 SYDVKM.